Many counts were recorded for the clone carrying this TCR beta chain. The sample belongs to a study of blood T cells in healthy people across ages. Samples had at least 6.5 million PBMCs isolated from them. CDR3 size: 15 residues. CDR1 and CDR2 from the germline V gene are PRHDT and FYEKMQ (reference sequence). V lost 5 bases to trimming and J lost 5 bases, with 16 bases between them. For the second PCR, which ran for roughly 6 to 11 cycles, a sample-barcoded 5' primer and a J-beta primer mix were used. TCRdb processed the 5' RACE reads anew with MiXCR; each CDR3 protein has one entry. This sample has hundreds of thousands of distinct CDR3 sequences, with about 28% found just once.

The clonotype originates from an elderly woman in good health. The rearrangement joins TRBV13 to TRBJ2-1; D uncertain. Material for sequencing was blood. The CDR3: CASSRSGIPDNEQFF. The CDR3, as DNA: TGTGCCAGCAGCCGCTCAGGAATACCTGACAATGAGCAGTTCTTC.